This record concerns one T cell receptor (beta chain) sequence. This entry belongs to a study of shared clonotypes between healthy human individuals. CD45RO-negative cells were positively selected for CCR7, leaving out terminally differentiated effector memory CD45RA+ cells. CDR3 size: 13 residues. Trimming left V 0 bases short and J 5 bases short, with 9 bases between. Germline values: CDR1 SGHDT, CDR2 YYEEEE. Some clones are missing from TCRdb's copy, which holds only in-frame ones; the method was immunoSEQ multiplex PCR. Of hundreds of thousands of clones in the sample, approximately 95% were seen once.

Sample: naive CD8+ T cells sorted from blood. The chain combines TRBV5-6 with TRBJ2-7; D possibly matches TRBD1 or TRBD2 (5 bases each). This receptor was identified in a woman in her 30s in good health. This CDR3 is CASSLAGTNEQYF. Written as DNA, the CDR3 is TGTGCCAGCAGCTTGGCCGGGACCAACGAGCAGTACTTC.